This TCR beta chain was captured in a study of regulatory T cells in long-lasting Graves disease (TCRdb year 2021). About the study as a whole: Antithyroid drugs had been taken for less than 3 months by newly diagnosed Graves' disease patients. A total of roughly 33 samples were covered by TCR sequencing, comprising around 13 persistent and some 20 newly diagnosed Graves' disease patients. This study used TCR sequencing and RNA sequencing of peripheral blood to compare persistent Graves' disease patients against newly diagnosed Graves' disease patients. The study was conducted in China and was registered as a clinical trial.

The library came from multiplex PCR. TCRdb names Illumina HiSeq 4000 as the instrument used. iRepertoire HTBI primers and Arm-PCR amplification of CDR3 regions were used to construct TCR beta libraries. Gel purification was performed on PCR products prior to sequencing. The paper's processing steps were these. A total of fewer than 80 TRBV and some 15 TRBJ segments were identified across samples and were used for gene usage analysis of CDR3 amino acid clonotypes. COPE and FqMerger were used to merge filtered high-quality paired reads into contigs. BLAST was used to align contigs to the IMGT TRBV, TRBD and TRBJ reference genes, and CDR3 was defined following IMGT. Clonotypes above 0.1% frequency were classified as highly expanded clones. Repertoire diversity was measured by Shannon entropy, and V-J evenness by the Gini coefficient. A clonotype found in more than one individual was treated as public. Through fastp at Q25 and MiXCR, TCRdb rebuilt clones from the public reads, retaining in-frame beta chains. Identical CDR3 protein sequences are pooled into one entry, listed with their most common genes and DNA. The V and J calls come from TCRdb's annotation, not from the publication. This sample gives about 300,000 distinct CDR3 sequences in total; about a sixth of them show up just once. The ten largest account for 38% of the sample.

What the work shows at the level of the full study, not this receptor alone: Peripheral blood alone was examined, since thyroid tissue, which constituted the primary lesion, could not be accessed. The authors noted that the small sample size was a limitation that may lower accuracy. Persistent patients shared more public clonotypes among themselves (around 2,800) than newly diagnosed patients did (approximately 970). Only the TCR beta chain was sequenced and analyzed. Persistent Graves' disease patients showed lower TCR Shannon entropy and fewer highly expanded clones than newly diagnosed patients, suggesting clonal expansion. Persistent disease showed preferential use of TRBV28, TRBJ1-2 and TRBJ2-5, whereas newly diagnosed disease favored TRBV20-1 and TRBJ2-1.

The table lists this clonotype with a few counts. It lacks a known antigen. At one boundary the junction diverges from the germline segment, which might be a read error. Per the publication, the time point label means: newly diagnosed GD, antithyroid drugs for less than 3 months. RNA was extracted from PBMCs in TRIzol for both TCR sequencing and RNA sequencing. The diagnosis of Graves' disease was made according to American Thyroid Association guidelines. Patients for the study were recruited at an endocrinology department in Xi'an, China. From each patient, 7.5 to 9.5 milliliters of peripheral blood was collected into an EDTA anticoagulant tube. PBMCs were isolated by Ficoll Paque Plus density gradient separation without further T cell sorting. An Agilent 2100 Bioanalyzer and agarose gel were used to assess RNA quality, and a NanoDrop 2000 was used to measure RNA concentration. The CDR3 spans 15 residues, from the cysteine through the phenylalanine. CDR3 DNA only is kept here, 45 bases in frame from base 1. The germline V gene sets CDR1 to SGHTA and CDR2 to FQGNSA.

The clonotype originates from a female donor with Graves disease. Recombination connected TRBV7-2 to TRBJ2-1; no D gene is confidently identified. The source material was peripheral blood mononuclear cells (PBMCs), sampled at new diagnosis, from a patient treated with antithyroid drugs. The CDR3 protein is CASSLRQRLHNKQFF. The DNA reads as follows: TGTGCCAGCAGCTTACGTCAGAGGCTTCACAATAAGCAGTTCTTC.